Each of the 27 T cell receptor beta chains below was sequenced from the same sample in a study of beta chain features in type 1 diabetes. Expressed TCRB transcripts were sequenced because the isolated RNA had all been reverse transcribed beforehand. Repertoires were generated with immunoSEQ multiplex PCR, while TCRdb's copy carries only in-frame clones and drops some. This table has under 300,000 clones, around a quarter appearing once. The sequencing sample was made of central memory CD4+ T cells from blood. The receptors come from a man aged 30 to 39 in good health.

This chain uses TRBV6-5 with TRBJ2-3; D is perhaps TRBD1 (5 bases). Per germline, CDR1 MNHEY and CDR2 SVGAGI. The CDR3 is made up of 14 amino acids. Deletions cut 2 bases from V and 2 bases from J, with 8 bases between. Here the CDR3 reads CASSYRQFTDTQYF. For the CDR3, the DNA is TGTGCCAGCAGTTACCGACAGTTCACAGATACGCAGTATTTT.

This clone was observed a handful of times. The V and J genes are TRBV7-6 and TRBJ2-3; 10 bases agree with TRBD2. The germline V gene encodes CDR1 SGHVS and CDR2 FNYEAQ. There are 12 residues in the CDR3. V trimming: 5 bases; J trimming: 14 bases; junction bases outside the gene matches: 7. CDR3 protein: CASSLLAGVAYF. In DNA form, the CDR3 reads TGTGCCAGCAGCCTGCTAGCGGGGGTTGCGTATTTT.

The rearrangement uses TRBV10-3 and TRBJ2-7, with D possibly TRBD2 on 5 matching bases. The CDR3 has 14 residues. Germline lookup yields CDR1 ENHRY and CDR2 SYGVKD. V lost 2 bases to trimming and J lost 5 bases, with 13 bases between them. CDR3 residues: CAISEHGSADEQYF. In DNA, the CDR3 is TGTGCCATCAGTGAGCACGGGTCAGCGGACGAGCAGTACTTC.

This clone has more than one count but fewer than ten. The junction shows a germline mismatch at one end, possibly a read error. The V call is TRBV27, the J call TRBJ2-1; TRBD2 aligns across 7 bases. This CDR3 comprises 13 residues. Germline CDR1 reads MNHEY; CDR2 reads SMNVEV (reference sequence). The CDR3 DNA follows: TGTGCCAGTCGAAACCGGGACTACTATGAGCAGTTCTTC. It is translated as CASRNRDYYEQFF.

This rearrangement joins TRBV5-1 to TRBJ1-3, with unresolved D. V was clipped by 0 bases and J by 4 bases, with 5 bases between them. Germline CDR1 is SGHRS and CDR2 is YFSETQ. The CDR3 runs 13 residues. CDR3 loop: CASSLGQGNTIYF. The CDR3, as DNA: TGCGCCAGCAGCTTGGGTCAGGGAAACACCATATATTTT.

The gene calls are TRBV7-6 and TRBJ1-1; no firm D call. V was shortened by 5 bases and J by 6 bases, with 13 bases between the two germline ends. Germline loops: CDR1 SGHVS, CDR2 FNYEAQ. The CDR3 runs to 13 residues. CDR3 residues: CASSPIGKPEAFF. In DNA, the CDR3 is TGTGCCAGCAGCCCAATTGGGAAACCTGAAGCTTTCTTT.

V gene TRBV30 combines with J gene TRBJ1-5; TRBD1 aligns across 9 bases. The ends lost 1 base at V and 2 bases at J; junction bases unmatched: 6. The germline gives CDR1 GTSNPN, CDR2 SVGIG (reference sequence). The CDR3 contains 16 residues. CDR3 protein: CAWSATGGFGNQPQHF. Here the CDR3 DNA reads TGTGCCTGGAGTGCCACAGGGGGCTTTGGCAATCAGCCCCAGCATTTT.

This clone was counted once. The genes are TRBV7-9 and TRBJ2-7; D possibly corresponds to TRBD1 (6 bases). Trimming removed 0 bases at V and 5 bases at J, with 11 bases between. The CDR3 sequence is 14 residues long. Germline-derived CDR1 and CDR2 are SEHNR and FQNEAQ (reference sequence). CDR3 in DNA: TGTGCCAGCAGCTTAGCCCCAACAGGGAACGAGCAGTACTTC. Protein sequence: CASSLAPTGNEQYF.

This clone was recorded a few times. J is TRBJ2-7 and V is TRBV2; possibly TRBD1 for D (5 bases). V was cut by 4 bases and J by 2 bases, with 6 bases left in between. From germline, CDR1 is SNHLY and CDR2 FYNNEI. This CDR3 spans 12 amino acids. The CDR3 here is CASSVTAYEQYF. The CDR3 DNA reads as TGTGCCAGCAGTGTGACAGCCTACGAGCAGTACTTC.

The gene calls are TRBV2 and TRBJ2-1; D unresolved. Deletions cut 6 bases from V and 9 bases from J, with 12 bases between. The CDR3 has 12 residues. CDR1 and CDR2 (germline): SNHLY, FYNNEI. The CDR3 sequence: CASSVSSGEQFF. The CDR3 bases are TGTGCCAGCAGCGTATCCTCGGGTGAGCAGTTCTTC.

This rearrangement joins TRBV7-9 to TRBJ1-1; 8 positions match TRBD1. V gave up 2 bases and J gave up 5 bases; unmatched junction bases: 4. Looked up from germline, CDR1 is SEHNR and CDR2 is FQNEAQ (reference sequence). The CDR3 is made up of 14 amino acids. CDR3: CASSLSTGGTEAFF. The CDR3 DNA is TGTGCCAGCAGCTTATCCACAGGGGGGACTGAAGCTTTCTTT. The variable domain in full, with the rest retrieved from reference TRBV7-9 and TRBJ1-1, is DTGVSQNPRHKITKRGQNVTFRCDPISEHNRLYWYRQTLGQGPEFLTYFQNEAQLEKSRLLSDRFSAERPKGSFSTLEIQRTEQGDSAMYLCASSLSTGGTEAFFGQGTRLTVV.

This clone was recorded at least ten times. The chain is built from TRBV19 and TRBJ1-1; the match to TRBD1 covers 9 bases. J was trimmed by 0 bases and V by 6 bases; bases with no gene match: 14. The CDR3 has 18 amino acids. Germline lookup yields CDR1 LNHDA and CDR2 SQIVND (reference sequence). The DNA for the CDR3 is TGTGCCAGTAGAAACCGTGGGACAGGGAAGGGGATGAACACTGAAGCTTTCTTT. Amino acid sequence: CASRNRGTGKGMNTEAFF.

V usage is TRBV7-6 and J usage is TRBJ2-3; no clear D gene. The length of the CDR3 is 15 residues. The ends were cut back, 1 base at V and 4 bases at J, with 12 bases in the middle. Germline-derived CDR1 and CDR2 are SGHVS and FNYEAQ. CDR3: CASSLVPDEADTQYF. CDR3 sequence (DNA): TGTGCCAGCAGCTTAGTCCCGGATGAGGCAGATACGCAGTATTTT.

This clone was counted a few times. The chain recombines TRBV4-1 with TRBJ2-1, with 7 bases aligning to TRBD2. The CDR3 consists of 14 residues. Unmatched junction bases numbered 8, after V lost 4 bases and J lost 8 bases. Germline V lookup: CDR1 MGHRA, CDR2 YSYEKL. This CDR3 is CASSLRTSMDEQFF. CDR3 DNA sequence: TGCGCCAGCAGCCTCCGGACTAGTATGGATGAGCAGTTCTTC.

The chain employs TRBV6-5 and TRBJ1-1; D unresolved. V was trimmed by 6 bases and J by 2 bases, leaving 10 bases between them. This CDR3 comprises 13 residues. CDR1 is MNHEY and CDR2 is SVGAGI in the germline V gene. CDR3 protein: CASRKDGNTEAFF. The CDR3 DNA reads TGTGCCAGCAGGAAGGACGGAAACACTGAAGCTTTCTTT.

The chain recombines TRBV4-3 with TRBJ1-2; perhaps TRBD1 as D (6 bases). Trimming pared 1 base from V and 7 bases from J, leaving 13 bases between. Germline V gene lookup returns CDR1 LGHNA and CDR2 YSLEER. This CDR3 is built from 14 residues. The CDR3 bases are TGCGCCAGCAGCCAAGTAACAGGGTTAGTTGGCTACACCTTC. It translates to CASSQVTGLVGYTF.

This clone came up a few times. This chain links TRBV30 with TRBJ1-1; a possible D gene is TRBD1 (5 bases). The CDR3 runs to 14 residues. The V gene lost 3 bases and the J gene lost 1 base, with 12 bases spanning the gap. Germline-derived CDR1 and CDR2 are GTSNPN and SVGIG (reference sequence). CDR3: CAWSPQGKNTEAFF. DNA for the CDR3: TGTGCCTGGAGCCCTCAGGGCAAGAACACTGAAGCTTTCTTT.

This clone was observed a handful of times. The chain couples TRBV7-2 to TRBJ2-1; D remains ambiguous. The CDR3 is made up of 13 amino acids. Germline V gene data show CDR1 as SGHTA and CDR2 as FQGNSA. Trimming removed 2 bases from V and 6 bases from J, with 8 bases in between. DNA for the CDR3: TGTGCCAGCAGCTTACGGCAACTCAATGAGCAGTTCTTC. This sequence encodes CASSLRQLNEQFF.

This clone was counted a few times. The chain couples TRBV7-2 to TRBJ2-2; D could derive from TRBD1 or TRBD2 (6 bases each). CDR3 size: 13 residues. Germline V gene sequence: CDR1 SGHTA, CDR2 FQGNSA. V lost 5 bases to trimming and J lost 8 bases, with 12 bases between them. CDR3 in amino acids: CASSPSGAGELFF. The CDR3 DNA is TGTGCCAGCAGCCCATCGGGGGCTGGGGAGCTGTTTTTT.

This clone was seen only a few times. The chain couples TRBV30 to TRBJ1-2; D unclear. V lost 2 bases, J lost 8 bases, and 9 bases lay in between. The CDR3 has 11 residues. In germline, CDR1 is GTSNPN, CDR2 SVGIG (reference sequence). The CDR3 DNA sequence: TGTGCCTGGAGTCCGGTGGGGGGCTACACCTTC. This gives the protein CAWSPVGGYTF.

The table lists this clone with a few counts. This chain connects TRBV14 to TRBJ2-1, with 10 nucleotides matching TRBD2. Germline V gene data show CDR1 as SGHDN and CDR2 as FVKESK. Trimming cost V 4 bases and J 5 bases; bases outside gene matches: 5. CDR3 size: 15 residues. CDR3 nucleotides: TGTGCCAGCAGCCTGAAGCGGGGGGGCAACAATGAGCAGTTCTTC. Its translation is CASSLKRGGNNEQFF.

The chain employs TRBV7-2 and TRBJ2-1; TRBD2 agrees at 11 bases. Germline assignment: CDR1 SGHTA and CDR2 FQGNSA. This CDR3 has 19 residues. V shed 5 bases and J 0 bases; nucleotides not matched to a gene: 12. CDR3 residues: CASSPAVLAGGYSYNEQFF. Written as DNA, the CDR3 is TGTGCCAGCAGCCCAGCGGTGCTAGCGGGGGGATACTCCTACAATGAGCAGTTCTTC.

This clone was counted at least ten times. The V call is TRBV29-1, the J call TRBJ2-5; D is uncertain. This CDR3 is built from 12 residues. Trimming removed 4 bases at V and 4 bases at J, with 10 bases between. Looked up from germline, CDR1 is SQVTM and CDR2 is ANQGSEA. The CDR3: CSVGATGETQYF. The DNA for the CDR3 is TGCAGCGTTGGGGCAACCGGAGAGACCCAGTACTTC.

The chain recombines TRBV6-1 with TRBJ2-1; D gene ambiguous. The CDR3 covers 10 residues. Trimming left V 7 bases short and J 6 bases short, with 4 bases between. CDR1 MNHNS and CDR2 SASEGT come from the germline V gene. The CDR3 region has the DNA TGTGCCAGCATTTCCAATGAGCAGTTCTTC. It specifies CASISNEQFF.

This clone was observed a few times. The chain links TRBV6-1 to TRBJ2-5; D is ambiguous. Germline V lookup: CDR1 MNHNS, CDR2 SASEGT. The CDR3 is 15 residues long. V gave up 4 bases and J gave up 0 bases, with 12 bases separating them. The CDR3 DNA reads TGTGCCAGCAGTGCGATTGACAAGTACCAAGAGACCCAGTACTTC. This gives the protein CASSAIDKYQETQYF.

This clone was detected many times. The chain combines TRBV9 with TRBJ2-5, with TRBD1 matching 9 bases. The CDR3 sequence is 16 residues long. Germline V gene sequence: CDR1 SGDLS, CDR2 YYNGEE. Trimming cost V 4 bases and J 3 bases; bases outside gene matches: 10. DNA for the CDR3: TGTGCCAGCAGCCTCCGCCCCGGGACAGGGAAAGAGACCCAGTACTTC. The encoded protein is CASSLRPGTGKETQYF.

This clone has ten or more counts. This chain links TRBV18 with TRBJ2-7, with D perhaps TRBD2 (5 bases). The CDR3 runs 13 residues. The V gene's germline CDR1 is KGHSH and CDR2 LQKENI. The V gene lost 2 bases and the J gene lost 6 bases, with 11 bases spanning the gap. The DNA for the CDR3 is TGTGCCAGCTCACCAGGCCTAGAGGGCGAGCAGTACTTC. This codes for CASSPGLEGEQYF.